A selection of T cell receptor beta chains follows, all from one sample in a study of T cell responses to AZD1222 COVID-19 vaccine. The table came from immunoSEQ multiplex PCR; TCRdb's copy has only in-frame clones and leaves some out. Of about 150,000 clones in the sample, roughly 90% were seen once. The specimen was peripheral blood, collected on day 0 of AZD1222 vaccination. These receptors all come from an adult in good health. Each CDR3 is given with its conserved first and last residue. The D gene is left open where the match is weak. Some rows have no size entry. The others give once, few or many, or a class for an expanded clone.

TRBJ1-2	TRBV19	.	.	CASSIIIRGQTQARAGYTF	TGTGCCAGTAGTATAATCATAAGGGGCCAGACTCAGGCACGGGCTGGCTACACCTTC
TRBJ1-5	TRBV23-1	.	.	CATRLGKRVIGNQPQHF	TGCGCCACCCGGTTGGGAAAGAGGGTTATCGGCAATCAGCCCCAGCATTTT
TRBJ2-3	TRBV7-8	.	.	CASSLELGKSTDTQYF	TGTGCCAGCAGCTTAGAACTGGGGAAAAGCACAGATACGCAGTATTTT
TRBJ2-7	TRBV29-1	.	few	CSVRQGLGEQYF	TGCAGCGTCCGGCAGGGCTTGGGGGAGCAGTACTTC
TRBJ1-2	TRBV7-2	.	.	CASSLGGASALGYTF	TGTGCCAGCAGCTTAGGAGGGGCATCGGCTCTGGGCTACACCTTC
TRBJ1-5	TRBV6-7	.	.	CASRPLWRQPQHF	TGTGCCAGCAGGCCACTCTGGAGGCAGCCCCAGCATTTT
TRBJ2-3	TRBV27	TRBD2	.	CASSIAGTSTDTQYF	TGTGCCAGCAGTATAGCGGGTACTAGCACAGATACGCAGTATTTT
TRBJ1-1	TRBV2	.	.	CASSEGYTEAFF	TGTGCCAGCAGTGAAGGGTATACTGAAGCTTTCTTT
TRBJ2-1	TRBV3-1/TRBV3-2	TRBD1	.	CASSPGTGLSYNEQFF	TGTGCCAGCAGCCCAGGGACAGGGTTATCCTACAATGAGCAGTTCTTC
TRBJ1-2	TRBV19	TRBD1	.	CASRLGQGYGYTF	TGTGCCAGTAGACTGGGACAGGGCTATGGCTACACCTTC
TRBJ2-5	TRBV27	.	few	CASSPDKWASQETQYF	TGTGCCAGCAGCCCAGACAAGTGGGCAAGTCAAGAGACCCAGTACTTC